This entry features one TCR beta chain sequence. Looked up from germline, CDR1 is SEHNR and CDR2 is FQNEAQ (reference sequence). The V gene end was trimmed by 5 bases and the J gene end by 4 bases; junction bases not matched to a gene: 3. The CDR3 extends over 15 amino acids. Original methodology: The authors estimated nucleated cell counts from reference gene primer amplification. Generated by immunoSEQ multiplex PCR, the TCRdb table keeps only in-frame clones and is missing some. V and J calls and clone size follow that table, whereas D and trimming were derived from the DNA. The table shows around 68,000 clones, with approximately 91% occurring only once. This sample is drawn from a study of blood T cell repertoires in COVID-19. Study background: Material from acute and convalescent COVID-19 was sourced from the United States, Italy and Spain. PBMCs, B-cell-depleted T cells, or T cells provided the cDNA or gDNA that made up the material.

The rearrangement links TRBV7-9 to TRBJ2-1, with 12 bases fitting TRBD2. What was sequenced was peripheral blood. The receptor was isolated from a human donor in a cohort sampled during active COVID-19. CDR3 loop: CASSPGTSGYNEQFF. In nucleotides, the CDR3 is TGTGCCAGCAGCCCGGGGACTAGCGGGTACAATGAGCAGTTCTTC.